Following are 3 T cell receptor beta chains from one sample sequenced in a study of blood T cell repertoires in COVID-19. Profiling relied on immunoSEQ multiplex PCR, and the TCRdb table lists in-frame clones only, not all of them. The sample carries more than 45,000 clones, more than 75% recorded once. The source material was peripheral blood. These TCRs come from a woman aged 55 to 70 with acute or convalescent COVID-19.

V usage is TRBV9 and J usage is TRBJ2-2; D may be TRBD2 (7 bases). In germline, CDR1 is SGDLS, CDR2 YYNGEE. This CDR3 region has 16 residues. V lost 4 bases to trimming and J lost 2 bases, with 15 bases between them. The DNA for the CDR3 is TGTGCCAGCAGCCACGGCGGGGGCCGTAACACCGGGGAGCTGTTTTTT. It translates to CASSHGGGRNTGELFF. Combining the CDR3 with reference TRBV9 and TRBJ2-2 gives the whole variable domain DSGVTQTPKHLITATGQRVTLRCSPRSGDLSVYWYQQSLDQGLQFLIQYYNGEERAKGNILERFSAQQFPDLHSELNLSSLELGDSALYFCASSHGGGRNTGELFFGEGSRLTVL.

The chain combines TRBV6-5 with TRBJ2-7, with 7 nucleotides matching TRBD1. The CDR3 covers 14 residues. Germline-derived CDR1 and CDR2 are MNHEY and SVGAGI. V lost 4 bases to trimming and J lost 3 bases; unmatched junction nucleotides: 6. In DNA, the CDR3 is TGTGCCAGCAGTTGGGGGACAGAGAACTACGAGCAGTACTTC. It is translated as CASSWGTENYEQYF.

This clone has only a few counts. This sequence joins TRBV4-1 and TRBJ2-2, with TRBD1 matching over 9 bases. The CDR3 consists of 17 residues. CDR1 and CDR2 from the germline V gene are MGHRA and YSYEKL. The ends lost 5 bases at V and 4 bases at J; junction bases unmatched: 11. CDR3 nucleotide sequence: TGCGCCAGCAGCTCCGTTGGGGACAGGGTTAGCACCGGGGAGCTGTTTTTT. This gives the protein CASSSVGDRVSTGELFF.